The clone carrying this TCR beta chain was picked up many times. Amplification yielded TCR beta CDR3 regions, with RNA transcripts as the source. Carried out on the TCR CDR3, a first-round RT-PCR used the HTBI primer set. TCRdb passed the multiplex PCR reads through MiXCR, listing each CDR3 protein once. Here the sample spans about 360,000 distinct CDR3 sequences, 13% being singletons. This CDR3 is 13 amino acids long. V lost 7 bases and J lost 2, with 12 bases in between. CDR1 is MDHEN and CDR2 is SYDVKM in the germline V gene. This specimen belongs to a study of T cells in Graves' hyperthyroidism and ophthalmopathy.

The source material was blood. This chain uses TRBV28 with TRBJ2-7; D is possibly TRBD1 (6 bases). This receptor was identified in a woman aged 18-29 years with Graves' hyperthyroidism. CDR3 sequence (DNA): TGTGCCAGCAAACTACGGACAGCCTACGAGCAGTACTTC. Translated, it gives CASKLRTAYEQYF.